These 11 T cell receptor beta chains originate from one sample sequenced in a study of blood T cells in healthy people across ages. Through a sample-barcoded 5' primer and a J-beta primer mix, a second PCR was run for roughly 6 to 12 cycles. TCRdb re-called the 5' RACE reads through MiXCR, storing one row per CDR3 protein. The data contain 750,000 to 950,000 distinct CDR3 sequences, 20% to 30% of them singletons. These same data were also listed under a study on T cells of mothers and their children.

Sequencing used blood. The receptors stem from a boy aged 5-17 years in good health.

In its sample, this clonotype was seen a few times. The rearrangement links TRBV20-1 to TRBJ2-5; the match to TRBD2 covers 8 bases. The J call is doubtful: the DNA matches TRBJ2-1 better. Germline assignment: CDR1 DFQATT and CDR2 SNEGSKA (reference sequence). The CDR3 length is 13 residues. CDR3 coding DNA: TGCAGTGCCGTCGGGGGGGTCTACAATGAGCAGTTCTTC. Residues: CSAVGGVYNEQFF.

The chain uses TRBV4-1 and TRBJ1-1; weak D call: TRBD1 (6 bases). The CDR3 is made up of 14 amino acids. The germline gives CDR1 MGHRA, CDR2 YSYEKL. The V end lost 0 bases, the J end lost 4 bases, and 9 bases lay between the germline ends. The CDR3 here is CASSQEGGGTEAFF. CDR3 nucleotides: TGCGCCAGCAGCCAAGAGGGAGGGGGCACTGAAGCTTTCTTT.

The chain uses TRBV20-1 and TRBJ2-5, with 7 bases aligning to TRBD1. V shed 3 bases, J shed 3 bases, and the junction held 4 bases outside the gene matches. CDR3 size: 13 residues. CDR1 is DFQATT and CDR2 is SNEGSKA in the germline V gene (reference sequence). CDR3 DNA sequence: TGCAGTGCTAGCCGGGACAGAGAAGAGACCCAGTACTTC. Translating it yields CSASRDREETQYF.

The chain couples TRBV5-1 to TRBJ1-4; TRBD1 matches at 7 bases. Germline V gene lookup returns CDR1 SGHRS and CDR2 YFSETQ. This CDR3 region has 16 residues. J was trimmed by 8 bases and V by 3 bases; bases with no gene match: 13. The CDR3 nucleotides read TGCGCCAGCAGCTCTCAATCGACAGGGCTCGGGGAAAAACTGTTTTTT. This sequence encodes CASSSQSTGLGEKLFF.

The sample holds a few counts of this clonotype. The genes are TRBV12-3 or TRBV12-4 and TRBJ2-5; 8 bases align to TRBD2. The end of the DNA is better explained by TRBJ2-1, so the J call may be wrong. The CDR3 sequence is 14 residues long. The CDR3 sequence is CASSPLAVWDEQFF. DNA for the CDR3: TGTGCCAGCAGCCCACTAGCGGTGTGGGATGAGCAGTTCTTC.

As DNA, the CDR3 is TGCGCCAGCAGCCAGGTCCGGTCCTCTGGAAACACCATATATTTT. Protein product: CASSQVRSSGNTIYF. The rearrangement links TRBV4-1 to TRBJ1-3, with D uncertain. This CDR3 comprises 15 residues. Trimming stripped 3 bases from V and 0 bases from J, with 9 bases between. CDR1 and CDR2 (germline): MGHRA, YSYEKL.

This clonotype was observed a single time. The chain joins TRBV20-1 to TRBJ2-5; 11 nucleotides line up with TRBD2. V trimming: 2 bases; J trimming: 2 bases; junction bases outside the gene matches: 4. The germline V gene has CDR1 DFQATT and CDR2 SNEGSKA (reference sequence). The CDR3 has 15 residues. The CDR3 nucleotides are TGCAGTGCTAGAACTAGCGGGGGCCATCAAGAGACCCAGTACTTC. Its protein product is CSARTSGGHQETQYF.

This clonotype was seen only a few times. The chain couples TRBV2 to TRBJ2-1; no firm D call. The CDR3 is made up of 10 amino acids. CDR1 is SNHLY and CDR2 is FYNNEI in the germline V gene. The ends were cut back, 9 bases at V and 9 bases at J, with 9 bases in the middle. CDR3 residues: CASRSSEQFF. The CDR3 DNA is TGTGCCAGTAGGTCTAGTGAGCAGTTCTTC.

This clonotype was counted a few times. This chain connects TRBV29-1 to TRBJ1-4; no firm D call. V lost 2 bases and J 10 bases, leaving 14 bases between the germline ends. The CDR3 runs 13 residues. Looked up from germline, CDR1 is SQVTM and CDR2 is ANQGSEA. The DNA for the CDR3 is TGCAGCGTTGAAAAGGGTAGGGATGGAAAACTGTTTTTT. It yields the protein CSVEKGRDGKLFF.

This clonotype was picked up a small number of times. The V gene is TRBV4-1, the J gene TRBJ1-1; the D gene is possibly TRBD1 (6 bases). The CDR3 is made up of 14 amino acids. Germline CDR1 reads MGHRA; CDR2 reads YSYEKL. Deletions cut 2 bases from V and 6 bases from J, with 13 bases between. CDR3 amino acids: CASSQRQAPPEAFF. The CDR3 DNA follows: TGCGCCAGCAGCCAACGACAGGCCCCCCCTGAAGCTTTCTTT.

J is TRBJ2-5 and V is TRBV5-1; D remains ambiguous. Trimming shortened V by 6 bases and J by 5 bases, and 20 bases separated the two germline ends. This CDR3 is built from 15 residues. The V gene's germline CDR1 is SGHRS and CDR2 YFSETQ. The CDR3 DNA is TGCGCCAGCATGGTGGGGTTCGGCAGTCAGGAGACCCAGTACTTC. It translates to CASMVGFGSQETQYF.